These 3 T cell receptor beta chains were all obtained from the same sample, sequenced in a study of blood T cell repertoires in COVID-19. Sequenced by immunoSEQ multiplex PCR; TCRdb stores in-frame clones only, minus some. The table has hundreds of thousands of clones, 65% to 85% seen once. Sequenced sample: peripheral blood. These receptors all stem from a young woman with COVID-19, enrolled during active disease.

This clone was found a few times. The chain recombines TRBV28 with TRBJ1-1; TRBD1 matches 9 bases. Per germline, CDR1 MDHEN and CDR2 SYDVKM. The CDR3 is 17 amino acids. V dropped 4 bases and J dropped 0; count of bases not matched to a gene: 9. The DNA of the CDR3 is TGTGCCAGCAGTTCCAATCGACAGGGGGGAATGAACACTGAAGCTTTCTTT. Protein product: CASSSNRQGGMNTEAFF.

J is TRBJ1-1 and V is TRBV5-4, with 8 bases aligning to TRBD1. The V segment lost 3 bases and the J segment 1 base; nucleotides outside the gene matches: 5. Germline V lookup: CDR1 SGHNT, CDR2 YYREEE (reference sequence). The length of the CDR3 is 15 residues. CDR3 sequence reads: CASSSRTGRNTEAFF. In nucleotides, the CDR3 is TGTGCCAGCAGCTCAAGGACAGGGCGGAACACTGAAGCTTTCTTT.

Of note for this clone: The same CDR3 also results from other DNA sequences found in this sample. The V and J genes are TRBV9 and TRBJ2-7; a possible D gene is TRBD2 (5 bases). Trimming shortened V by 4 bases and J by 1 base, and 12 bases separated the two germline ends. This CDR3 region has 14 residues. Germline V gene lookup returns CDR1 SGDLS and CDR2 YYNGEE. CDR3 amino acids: CASSPDGVSYEQYF. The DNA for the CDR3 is TGTGCCAGCAGCCCCGACGGGGTTTCCTACGAGCAGTACTTC.